The 8 T cell receptor beta chains below all came from one sample that was sequenced in a study of blood T cell repertoires in COVID-19. The data were produced by immunoSEQ multiplex PCR, yet TCRdb's version contains in-frame clones alone and is incomplete. The sample includes 150,000 to 200,000 clones, about four fifths of them seen just once. The specimen sequenced was peripheral blood. The source is a man in his 70s with active or convalescent COVID-19.

The chain recombines TRBV3-1 (or the pseudogene TRBV3-2) with TRBJ2-7; TRBD2 aligns across 10 bases. CDR1 is LGHDT and CDR2 is YNNKEL in the germline V gene (reference sequence). J lost 5 bases, V lost 1 base, and 14 bases had no gene match. The CDR3 has 18 amino acids. The CDR3 DNA reads TGTGCCAGCAGCCAAGGCTGGGGTAGCGGGAGGATTCGCAACGAGCAGTACTTC. Its translation is CASSQGWGSGRIRNEQYF.

This clone has only one observation. The J gene is TRBJ2-7, the V gene TRBV10-3; tentative D call: TRBD2 (6 bases). From germline, CDR1 is ENHRY and CDR2 SYGVKD. This CDR3 spans 14 amino acids. V lost 7 bases and J 9 bases, leaving 22 bases between the germline ends. In DNA form, the CDR3 reads TGTGCCATCATCGACGGATTGGGTCGCGGGATGCAGTACTTC. Its translation is CAIIDGLGRGMQYF.

The chain employs TRBV18 and TRBJ2-7; 10 bases match TRBD2. This CDR3 spans 15 amino acids. V shed 3 bases and J 5 bases; nucleotides not matched to a gene: 7. In germline, CDR1 is KGHSH, CDR2 LQKENI. Here the CDR3 DNA reads TGTGCCAGCTCACCTCTAGCGGGAGAGTTCCACGAGCAGTACTTC. Translated, it gives CASSPLAGEFHEQYF.

This chain connects TRBV7-9 to TRBJ1-2; 11 nucleotides align to TRBD1. CDR1 is SEHNR, CDR2 FQNEAQ, per germline (reference sequence). The CDR3 loop spans 14 amino acids. V dropped 3 bases and J dropped 6; count of bases not matched to a gene: 3. CDR3 sequence: CASSFSDRGHGYTF. CDR3 bases: TGTGCCAGCAGCTTCTCGGACAGGGGGCATGGCTACACCTTC.

In DNA, the CDR3 is TGTGCCAGCAGCTTAGATCCACAGGCGAACACTGAAGCTTTCTTT. Translation: CASSLDPQANTEAFF. The J gene is TRBJ1-1, the V gene TRBV7-6; D possibly corresponds to TRBD1 (5 bases). The V gene lost 1 base and the J gene lost 1 base, with 10 bases spanning the gap. Germline CDR1 reads SGHVS; CDR2 reads FNYEAQ. This CDR3 has 15 amino acids.

The chain couples TRBV6-5 to TRBJ1-2, with 7 bases fitting TRBD1. The V gene end was trimmed by 2 bases and the J gene end by 4 bases; junction bases not matched to a gene: 7. This CDR3 has 15 residues. The germline V gene has CDR1 MNHEY and CDR2 SVGAGI. CDR3 in amino acids: CASSYRENRGYGYTF. DNA for the CDR3: TGTGCCAGCAGTTACCGAGAAAACAGGGGCTATGGCTACACCTTC.

The V and J genes are TRBV9 and TRBJ1-1; 7 bases are a match to TRBD1. This CDR3 has 13 amino acids. V lost 8 bases to trimming and J lost 3 bases; unmatched junction nucleotides: 7. Germline assignment: CDR1 SGDLS and CDR2 YYNGEE. For the CDR3, the DNA is TGTGCCAGTTCCTCTCAGGGGGACACTGAAGCTTTCTTT. Translating it yields CASSSQGDTEAFF.

CDR3 sequence: CASSGQTSQEQFF. The CDR3 DNA follows: TGTGCCAGCAGTGGTCAGACTAGCCAGGAGCAGTTCTTC. The chain uses TRBV2 and TRBJ2-1; 7 bases match TRBD2. CDR3 length equals 13 residues. V dropped 4 bases and J dropped 10; count of bases not matched to a gene: 7. Looked up from germline, CDR1 is SNHLY and CDR2 is FYNNEI.